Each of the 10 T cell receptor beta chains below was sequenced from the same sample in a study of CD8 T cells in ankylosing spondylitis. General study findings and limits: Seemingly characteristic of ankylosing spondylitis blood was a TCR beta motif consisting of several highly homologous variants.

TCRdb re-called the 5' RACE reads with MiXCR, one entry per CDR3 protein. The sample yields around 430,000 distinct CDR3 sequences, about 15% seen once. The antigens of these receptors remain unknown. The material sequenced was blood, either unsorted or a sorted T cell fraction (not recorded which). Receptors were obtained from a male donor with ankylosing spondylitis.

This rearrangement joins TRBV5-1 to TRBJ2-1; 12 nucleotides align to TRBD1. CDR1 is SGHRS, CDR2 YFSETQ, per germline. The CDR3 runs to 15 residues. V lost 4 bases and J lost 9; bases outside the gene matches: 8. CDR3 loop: CASSTGQGAAIEQFF. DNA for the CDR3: TGCGCCAGCAGCACGGGACAGGGGGCGGCGATTGAGCAGTTCTTC.

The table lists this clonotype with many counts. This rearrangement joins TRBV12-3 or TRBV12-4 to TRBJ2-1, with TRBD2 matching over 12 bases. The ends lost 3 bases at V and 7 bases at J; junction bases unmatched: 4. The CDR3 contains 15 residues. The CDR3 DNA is TGTGCCAGCAGTTTTCTAGCGGGAGGGGGTAATGAGCAGTTCTTC. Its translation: CASSFLAGGGNEQFF.

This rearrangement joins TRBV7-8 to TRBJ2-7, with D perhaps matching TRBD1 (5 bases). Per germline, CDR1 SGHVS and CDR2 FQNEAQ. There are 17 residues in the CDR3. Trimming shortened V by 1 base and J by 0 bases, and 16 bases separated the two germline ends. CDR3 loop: CASSLVSRGPTSYEQYF. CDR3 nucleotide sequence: TGTGCCAGCAGCTTAGTCTCTAGGGGTCCGACCTCCTACGAGCAGTACTTC.

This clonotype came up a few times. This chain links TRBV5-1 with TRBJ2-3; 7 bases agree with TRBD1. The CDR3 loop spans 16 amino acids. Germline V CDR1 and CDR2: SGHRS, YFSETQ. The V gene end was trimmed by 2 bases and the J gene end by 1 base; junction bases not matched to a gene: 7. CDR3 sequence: CASSFVPGGGTDTQYF. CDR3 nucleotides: TGCGCCAGCAGCTTTGTTCCAGGGGGTGGCACAGATACGCAGTATTTT.

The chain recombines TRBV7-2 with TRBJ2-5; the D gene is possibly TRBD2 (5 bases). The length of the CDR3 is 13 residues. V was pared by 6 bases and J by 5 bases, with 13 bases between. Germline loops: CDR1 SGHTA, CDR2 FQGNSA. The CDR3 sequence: CASSRRSRETQYF. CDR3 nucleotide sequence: TGTGCCAGCAGTCGGAGGAGTCGGGAGACCCAGTACTTC.

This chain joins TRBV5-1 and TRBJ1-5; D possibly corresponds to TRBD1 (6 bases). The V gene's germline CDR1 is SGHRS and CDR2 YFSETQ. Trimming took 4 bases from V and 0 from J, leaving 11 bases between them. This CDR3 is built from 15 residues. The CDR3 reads CASSDGQSSNQPQHF. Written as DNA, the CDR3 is TGCGCCAGCAGCGACGGACAGTCTAGCAATCAGCCCCAGCATTTT. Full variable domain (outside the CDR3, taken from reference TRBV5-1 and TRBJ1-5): KAGVTQTPRYLIKTRGQQVTLSCSPISGHRSVSWYQQTPGQGLQFLFEYFSETQRNKGNFPGRFSGRQFSNSRSEMNVSTLELGDSALYLCASSDGQSSNQPQHFGDGTRLSIL.

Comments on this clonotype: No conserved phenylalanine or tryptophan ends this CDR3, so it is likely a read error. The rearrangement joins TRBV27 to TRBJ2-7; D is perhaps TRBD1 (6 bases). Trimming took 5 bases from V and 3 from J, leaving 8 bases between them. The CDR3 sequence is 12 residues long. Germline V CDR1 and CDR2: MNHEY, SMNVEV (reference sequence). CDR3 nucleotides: TGTGCCAGCAGTAACAGGGACTACGAGCAGTACTAC. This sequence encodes CASSNRDYEQYY.

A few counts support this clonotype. The CDR3: CASSIRLAGENIQYF. CDR3 coding DNA: TGTGCCAGCAGCATTCGACTAGCGGGAGAAAACATTCAGTACTTC. This rearrangement joins TRBV27 to TRBJ2-4; 12 bases match TRBD2. The trim removed 6 bases at V and 5 bases at J, leaving 5 bases unmatched. This CDR3 comprises 15 residues. From germline, CDR1 is MNHEY and CDR2 SMNVEV (reference sequence).

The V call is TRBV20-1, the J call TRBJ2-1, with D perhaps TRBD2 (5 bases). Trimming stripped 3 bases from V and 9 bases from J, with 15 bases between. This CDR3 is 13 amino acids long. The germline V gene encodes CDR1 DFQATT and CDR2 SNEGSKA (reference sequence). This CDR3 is CSARDSIWGEQFF. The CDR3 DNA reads TGCAGTGCTAGGGACTCGATATGGGGTGAGCAGTTCTTC.

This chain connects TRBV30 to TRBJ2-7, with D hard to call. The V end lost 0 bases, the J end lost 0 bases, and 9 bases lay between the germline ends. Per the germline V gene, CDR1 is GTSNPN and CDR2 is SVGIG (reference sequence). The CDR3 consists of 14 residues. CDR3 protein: CAWSVTGSSYEQYF. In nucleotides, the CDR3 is TGTGCCTGGAGTGTAACTGGGTCCTCCTACGAGCAGTACTTC.